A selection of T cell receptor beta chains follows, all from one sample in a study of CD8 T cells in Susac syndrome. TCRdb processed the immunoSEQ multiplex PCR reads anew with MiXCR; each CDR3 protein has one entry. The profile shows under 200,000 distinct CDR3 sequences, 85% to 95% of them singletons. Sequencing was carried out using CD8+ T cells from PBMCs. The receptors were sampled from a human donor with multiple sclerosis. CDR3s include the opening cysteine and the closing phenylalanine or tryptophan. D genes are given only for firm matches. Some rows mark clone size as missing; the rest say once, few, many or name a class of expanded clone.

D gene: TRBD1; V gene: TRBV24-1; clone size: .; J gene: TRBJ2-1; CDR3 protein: CATSPGGGNEQFF; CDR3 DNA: TGTGCCACCAGCCCAGGGGGCGGGAATGAGCAGTTCTTC
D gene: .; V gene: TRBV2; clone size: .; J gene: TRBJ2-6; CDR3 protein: CASQDRYSSGANVLTF; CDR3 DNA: TGTGCCAGCCAGGACCGATACAGCTCTGGGGCCAACGTCCTGACTTTC
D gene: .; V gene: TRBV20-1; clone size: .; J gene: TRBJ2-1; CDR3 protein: CSAPNRASYNEQFF; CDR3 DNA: TGCAGTGCTCCAAACAGGGCGTCCTACAATGAGCAGTTCTTC
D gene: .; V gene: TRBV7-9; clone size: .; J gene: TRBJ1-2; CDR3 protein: CASSLGQDYGYTF; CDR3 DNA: TGTGCCAGCAGCTTAGGGCAGGACTATGGCTACACCTTC
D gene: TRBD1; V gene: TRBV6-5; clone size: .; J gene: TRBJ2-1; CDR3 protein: CASYRDRGYNEQFF; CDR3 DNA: TGTGCCAGCTACCGGGACAGGGGATACAATGAGCAGTTCTTC
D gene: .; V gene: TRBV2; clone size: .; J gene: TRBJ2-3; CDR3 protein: CASSVSPDGTDTQYF; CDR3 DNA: TGTGCCAGCAGTGTTTCCCCGGACGGCACAGATACGCAGTATTTT
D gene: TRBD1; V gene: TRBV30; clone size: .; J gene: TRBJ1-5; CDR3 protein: CAWTAPRTGREEPQHF; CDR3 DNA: TGTGCCTGGACCGCGCCACGGACAGGGCGGGAAGAGCCCCAGCATTTT
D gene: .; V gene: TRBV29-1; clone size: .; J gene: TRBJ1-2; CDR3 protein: CSVEEPGVDYGYTF; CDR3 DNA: TGCAGCGTTGAAGAACCAGGGGTGGACTATGGCTACACCTTC
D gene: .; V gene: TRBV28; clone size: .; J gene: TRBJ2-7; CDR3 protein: CASSPMANEQYF; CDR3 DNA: TGTGCCAGCAGTCCCATGGCAAACGAGCAGTACTTC
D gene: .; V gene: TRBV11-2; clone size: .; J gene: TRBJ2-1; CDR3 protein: CASSLDLAREQFF; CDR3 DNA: TGTGCCAGCAGCTTAGATCTAGCCCGGGAGCAGTTCTTC
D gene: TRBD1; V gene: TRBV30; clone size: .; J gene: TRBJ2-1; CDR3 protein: CAWSVGWDRLSF; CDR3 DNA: TGTGCCTGGAGTGTAGGATGGGACAGGCTCTCCTTC
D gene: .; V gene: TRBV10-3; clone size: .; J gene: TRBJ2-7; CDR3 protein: CAISYERHEQYF; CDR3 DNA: TGTGCCATCAGTTATGAACGCCACGAGCAGTACTTC
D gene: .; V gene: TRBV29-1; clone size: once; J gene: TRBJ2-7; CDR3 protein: CSVGGTYEQYF; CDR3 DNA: TGCAGCGTTGGCGGGACCTACGAGCAGTACTTC
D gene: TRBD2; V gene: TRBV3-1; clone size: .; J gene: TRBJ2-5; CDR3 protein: CASSHGLAGSQETQYF; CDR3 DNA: TGTGCCAGCAGCCACGGACTAGCGGGGAGTCAAGAGACCCAGTACTTC
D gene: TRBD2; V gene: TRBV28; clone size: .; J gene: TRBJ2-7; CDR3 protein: CASTPPGGYEQYF; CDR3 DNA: TGTGCCAGCACCCCCCCGGGGGGCTACGAGCAGTACTTC
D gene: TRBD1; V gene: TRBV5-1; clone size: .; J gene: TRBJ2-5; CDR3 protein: CASSRMGQPQETQYF; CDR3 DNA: TGCGCCAGCAGCCGAATGGGACAGCCTCAAGAGACCCAGTACTTC
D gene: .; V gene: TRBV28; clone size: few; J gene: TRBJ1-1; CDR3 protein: CASSRRGGGTEAFF; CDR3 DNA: TGTGCCAGCAGCCGCAGGGGTGGCGGCACTGAAGCTTTCTTT
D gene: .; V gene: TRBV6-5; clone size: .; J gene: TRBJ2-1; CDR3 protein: CASSYGGMSYNEQFF; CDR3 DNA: TGTGCCAGCAGTTACGGAGGGATGTCCTACAATGAGCAGTTCTTC
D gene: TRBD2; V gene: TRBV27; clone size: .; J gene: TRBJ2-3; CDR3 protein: CASSFLAGGTDTQYF; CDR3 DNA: TGTGCCAGCAGTTTTCTCGCGGGAGGGACAGATACGCAGTATTTT
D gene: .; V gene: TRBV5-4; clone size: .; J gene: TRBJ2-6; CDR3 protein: CASSLDGAPSGANVLTF; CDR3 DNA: TGTGCCAGCAGCTTGGATGGGGCTCCATCTGGGGCCAACGTCCTGACTTTC
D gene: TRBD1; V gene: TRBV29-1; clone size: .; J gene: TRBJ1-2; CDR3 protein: CSDTGGAGGYTF; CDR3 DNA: TGCAGCGACACAGGGGGCGCCGGGGGCTACACCTTC
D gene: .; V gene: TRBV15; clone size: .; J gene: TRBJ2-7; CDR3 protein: CATSTGANLYEQYF; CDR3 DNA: TGTGCCACCAGCACCGGGGCAAATCTCTACGAGCAGTACTTC
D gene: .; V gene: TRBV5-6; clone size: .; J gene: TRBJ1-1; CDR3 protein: CASSLAFTGNTEAFF; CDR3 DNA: TGTGCCAGCAGCTTGGCCTTTACAGGGAACACTGAAGCTTTCTTT
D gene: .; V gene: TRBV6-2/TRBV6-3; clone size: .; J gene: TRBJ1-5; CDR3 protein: CASSYAGWEPQHF; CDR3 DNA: TGTGCCAGCAGTTACGCGGGGTGGGAGCCCCAGCATTTT
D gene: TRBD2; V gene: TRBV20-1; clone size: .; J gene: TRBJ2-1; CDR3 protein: CSARGLAGVVYNEQFF; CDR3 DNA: TGCAGTGCTAGAGGACTAGCGGGAGTCGTCTACAATGAGCAGTTCTTC
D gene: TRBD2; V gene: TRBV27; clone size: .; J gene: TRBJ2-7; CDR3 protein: CASSLEGLGSYEQYF; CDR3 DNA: TGTGCCAGCAGTCTCGAGGGACTAGGGTCCTACGAGCAGTACTTC
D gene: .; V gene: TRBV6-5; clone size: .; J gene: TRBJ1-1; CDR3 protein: CASSYARDGGLNTEAFF; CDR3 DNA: TGTGCCAGCAGTTACGCGCGGGACGGAGGATTGAACACTGAAGCTTTCTTT
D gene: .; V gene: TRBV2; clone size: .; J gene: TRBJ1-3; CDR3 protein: CASSGMSPTSSGNTIYF; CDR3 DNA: TGTGCCAGCAGTGGGATGTCACCCACGAGCTCTGGAAACACCATATATTTT
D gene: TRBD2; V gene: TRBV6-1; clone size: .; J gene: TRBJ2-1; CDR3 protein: CAILRGTSGRAEGEQFF; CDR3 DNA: TGTGCCATCCTTAGGGGGACTAGCGGGAGGGCCGAGGGTGAGCAGTTCTTC
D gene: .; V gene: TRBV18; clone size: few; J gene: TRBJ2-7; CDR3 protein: CASSPQDGYEQYF; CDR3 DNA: TGTGCCAGCTCACCCCAGGACGGCTACGAGCAGTACTTC
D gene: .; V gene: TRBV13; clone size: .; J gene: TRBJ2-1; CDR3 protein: CASSLAGETYNEQFF; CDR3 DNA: TGTGCCAGCAGCTTAGCGGGGGAGACCTACAATGAGCAGTTCTTC
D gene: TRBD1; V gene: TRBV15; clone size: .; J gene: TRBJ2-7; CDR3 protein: CATSPTGLLYEQYF; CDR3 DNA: TGTGCCACCAGCCCGACAGGGTTGCTCTACGAGCAGTACTTC
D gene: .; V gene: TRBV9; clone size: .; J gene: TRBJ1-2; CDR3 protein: CASSPGVAYGYTF; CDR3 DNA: TGTGCCAGCAGCCCAGGGGTCGCCTATGGCTACACCTTC
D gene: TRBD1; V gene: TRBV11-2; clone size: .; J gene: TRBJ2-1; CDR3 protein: CASSSRDSQYNEQFF; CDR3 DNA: TGTGCCAGCAGCTCACGGGACAGCCAATACAATGAGCAGTTCTTC
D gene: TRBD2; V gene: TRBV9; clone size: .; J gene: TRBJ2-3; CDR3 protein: CASSVEFLAGNTDTQYF; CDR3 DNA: TGTGCCAGCAGCGTAGAATTTCTAGCGGGGAACACAGATACGCAGTATTTT
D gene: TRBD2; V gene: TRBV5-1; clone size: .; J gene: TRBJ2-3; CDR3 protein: CASSLSSGALADTQYF; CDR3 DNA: TGCGCCAGCAGCTTGAGTAGCGGGGCGTTAGCAGATACGCAGTATTTT
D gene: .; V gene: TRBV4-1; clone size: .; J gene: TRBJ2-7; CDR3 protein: CASSHAETYEQYF; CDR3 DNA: TGCGCCAGCAGCCACGCGGAGACCTACGAGCAGTACTTC
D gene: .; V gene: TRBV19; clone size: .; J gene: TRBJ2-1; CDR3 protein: CASTSRPRDEQFF; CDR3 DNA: TGTGCCAGTACCTCGAGGCCGCGCGATGAGCAGTTCTTC
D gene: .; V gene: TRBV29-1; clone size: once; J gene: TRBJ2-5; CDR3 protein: CSVPRDPKVEETQYF; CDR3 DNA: TGCAGCGTGCCCAGGGATCCTAAAGTGGAAGAGACCCAGTACTTC